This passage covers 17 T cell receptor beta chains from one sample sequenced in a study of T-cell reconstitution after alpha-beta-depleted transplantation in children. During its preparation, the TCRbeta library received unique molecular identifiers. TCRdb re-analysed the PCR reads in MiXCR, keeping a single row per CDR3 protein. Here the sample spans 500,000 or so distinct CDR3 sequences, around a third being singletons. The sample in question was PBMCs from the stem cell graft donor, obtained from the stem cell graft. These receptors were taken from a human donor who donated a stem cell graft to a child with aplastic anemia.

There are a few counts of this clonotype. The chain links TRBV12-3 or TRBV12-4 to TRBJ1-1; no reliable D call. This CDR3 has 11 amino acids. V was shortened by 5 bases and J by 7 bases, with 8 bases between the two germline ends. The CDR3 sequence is CASSNGDEAFF. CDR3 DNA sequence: TGTGCCAGCAGTAATGGTGATGAAGCTTTCTTT.

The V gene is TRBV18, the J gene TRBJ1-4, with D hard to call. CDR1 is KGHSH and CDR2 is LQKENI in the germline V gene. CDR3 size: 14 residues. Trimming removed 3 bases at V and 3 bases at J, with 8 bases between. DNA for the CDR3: TGTGCCAGCTCACCCGAGGTTGCTAATGAAAAACTGTTTTTT. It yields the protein CASSPEVANEKLFF.

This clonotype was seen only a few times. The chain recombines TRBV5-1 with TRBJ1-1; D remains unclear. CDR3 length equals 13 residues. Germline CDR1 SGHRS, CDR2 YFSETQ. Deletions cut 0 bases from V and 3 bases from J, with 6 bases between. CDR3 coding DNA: TGCGCCAGCAGCTTGGCGGCGTACACTGAAGCTTTCTTT. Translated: CASSLAAYTEAFF.

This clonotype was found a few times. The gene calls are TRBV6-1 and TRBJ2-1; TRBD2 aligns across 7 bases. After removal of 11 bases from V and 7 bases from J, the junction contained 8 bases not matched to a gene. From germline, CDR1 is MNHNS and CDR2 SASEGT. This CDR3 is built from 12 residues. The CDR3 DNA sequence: TGTGCCTTCCGGACTAGGAAAAATGAGCAGTTCTTC. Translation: CAFRTRKNEQFF.

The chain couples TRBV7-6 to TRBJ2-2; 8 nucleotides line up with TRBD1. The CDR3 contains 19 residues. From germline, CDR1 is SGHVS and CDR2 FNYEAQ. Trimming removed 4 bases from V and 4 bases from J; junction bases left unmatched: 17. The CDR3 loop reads CASSSLVGGQGWVTGELFF. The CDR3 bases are TGTGCCAGCAGCTCATTAGTAGGCGGACAGGGCTGGGTCACCGGGGAGCTGTTTTTT.

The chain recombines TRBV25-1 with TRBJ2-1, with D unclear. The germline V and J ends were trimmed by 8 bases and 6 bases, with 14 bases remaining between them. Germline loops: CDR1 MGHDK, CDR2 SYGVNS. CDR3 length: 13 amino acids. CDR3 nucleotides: TGTGCCAGCGTGGCCCCGTGGGGCAATGAGCAGTTCTTC. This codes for CASVAPWGNEQFF.

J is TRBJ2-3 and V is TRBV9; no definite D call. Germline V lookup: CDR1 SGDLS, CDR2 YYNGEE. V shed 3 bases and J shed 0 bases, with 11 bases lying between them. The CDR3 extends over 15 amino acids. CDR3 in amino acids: CASSDFADSTDTQYF. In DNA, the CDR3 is TGTGCCAGCAGCGATTTTGCGGACAGCACAGATACGCAGTATTTT.

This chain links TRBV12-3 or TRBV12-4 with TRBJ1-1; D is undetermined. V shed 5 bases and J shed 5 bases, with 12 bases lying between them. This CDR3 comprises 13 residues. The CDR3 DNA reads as TGTGCCAGCAGTGCGGCAGAGGGAACTGAAGCTTTCTTT. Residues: CASSAAEGTEAFF.

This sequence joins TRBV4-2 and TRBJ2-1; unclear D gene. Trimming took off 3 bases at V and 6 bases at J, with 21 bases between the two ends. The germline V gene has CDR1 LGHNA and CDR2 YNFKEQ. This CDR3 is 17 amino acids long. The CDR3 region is CASSHRVGPWGPNEQFF. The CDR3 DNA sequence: TGTGCCAGCAGCCACCGCGTAGGGCCATGGGGTCCCAATGAGCAGTTCTTC.

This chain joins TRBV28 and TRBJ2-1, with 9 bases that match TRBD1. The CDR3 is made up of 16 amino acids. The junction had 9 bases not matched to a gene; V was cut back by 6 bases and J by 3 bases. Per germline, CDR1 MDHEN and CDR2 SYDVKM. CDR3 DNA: TGTGCCAGCAGACCCGACCGGGACAGGGACTACAATGAGCAGTTCTTC. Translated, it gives CASRPDRDRDYNEQFF.

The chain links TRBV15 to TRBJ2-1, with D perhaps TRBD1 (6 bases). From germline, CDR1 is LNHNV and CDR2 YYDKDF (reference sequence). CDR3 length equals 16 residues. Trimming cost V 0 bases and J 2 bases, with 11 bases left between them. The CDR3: CATSREIRGPYNEQFF. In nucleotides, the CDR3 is TGTGCCACCAGCAGAGAGATCAGGGGACCCTACAATGAGCAGTTCTTC.

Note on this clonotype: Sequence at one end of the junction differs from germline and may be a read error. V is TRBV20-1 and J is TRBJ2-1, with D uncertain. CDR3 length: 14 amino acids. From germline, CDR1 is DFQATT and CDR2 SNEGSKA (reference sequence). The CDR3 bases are TGCAGTGCGAGAGGATCGATCTCCTACAATGAGCAGTTCTTC. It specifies CSARGSISYNEQFF.

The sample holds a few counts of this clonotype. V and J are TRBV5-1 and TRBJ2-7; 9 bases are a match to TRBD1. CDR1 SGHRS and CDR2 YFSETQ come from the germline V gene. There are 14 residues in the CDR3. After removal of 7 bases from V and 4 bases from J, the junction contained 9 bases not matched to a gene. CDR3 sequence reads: CASGTGTGFYEQYF. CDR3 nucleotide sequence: TGCGCCAGCGGAACCGGGACAGGGTTTTACGAGCAGTACTTC.

The CDR3 DNA reads TGCAGTGCTGAGGGGCGATACCAAGAGACCCAGTACTTC. This translates into CSAEGRYQETQYF. This chain joins TRBV20-1 and TRBJ2-5, with D perhaps assigned TRBD1 or TRBD2 (5 bases each). The CDR3 spans 13 residues. V lost 5 bases and J lost 0, with 10 bases in between. Germline V lookup: CDR1 DFQATT, CDR2 SNEGSKA (reference sequence).

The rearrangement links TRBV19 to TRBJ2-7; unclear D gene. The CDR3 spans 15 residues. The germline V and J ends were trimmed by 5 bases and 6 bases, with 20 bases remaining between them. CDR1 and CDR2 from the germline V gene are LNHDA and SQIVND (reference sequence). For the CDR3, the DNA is TGTGCCAGTAGTCCCTTCAGCCTACCTTCATCCGAGCAGTACTTC. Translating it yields CASSPFSLPSSEQYF.

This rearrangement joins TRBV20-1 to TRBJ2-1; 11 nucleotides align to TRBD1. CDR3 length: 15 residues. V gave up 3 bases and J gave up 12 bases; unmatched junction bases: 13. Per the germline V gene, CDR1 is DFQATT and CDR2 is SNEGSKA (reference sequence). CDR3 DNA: TGCAGTGCTAGCCCACCGGGACAGGGGGTATTCGGGCAGTTCTTC. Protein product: CSASPPGQGVFGQFF.

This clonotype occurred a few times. The CDR3 region has the DNA TGTGCCAGCAGCTCCGCCACGGGGGTGGGTAATGAGCAGTTCTTC. This codes for CASSSATGVGNEQFF. This sequence joins TRBV7-2 and TRBJ2-1; D might be TRBD2 (6 bases). There are 15 residues in the CDR3. The ends were cut back, 4 bases at V and 7 bases at J, with 17 bases in the middle. Germline V gene lookup returns CDR1 SGHTA and CDR2 FQGNSA.